This T cell receptor beta chain was sequenced in a study of OX40 agonist ivuxolimab in advanced cancers. Study information: Patients with hepatocellular carcinoma, melanoma, renal cell or head and neck cancer made up the dose-escalation patients.

Looked up from germline, CDR1 is SGHDT and CDR2 is YYEEEE. V lost 5 bases and J lost 3; bases outside the gene matches: 4. CDR3 length: 15 residues. Some clones are missing from TCRdb's copy, which holds only in-frame ones; the method was immunoSEQ multiplex PCR. The table has tens of thousands of clones, around 89% seen once; the top ten hold over 9%. This clone was seen just once. Its antigen is unknown. Notes on the study in general: The average count of expanded clones was higher among CD8+ T cells than among CD4+.

The chain is built from TRBV5-6 and TRBJ2-1, with TRBD2 matching over 11 bases. Specimen: CD4+ or CD8+ T cells sorted from blood, collected in a trial of the OX40 agonist ivuxolimab. The sequence was collected from an adult with an advanced solid tumor such as melanoma, head and neck, liver or kidney cancer. This CDR3 is CASSSGTSGYNEQFF. The CDR3 DNA follows: TGTGCCAGCAGTTCCGGGACTAGCGGCTACAATGAGCAGTTCTTC.